Sequencing of this T cell receptor (beta chain) was carried out in a study of blood T cell repertoires in COVID-19. Looking at the study overall: Samples representing acute and convalescent COVID-19 were sourced from the United States, Italy and Spain.

Adults between about 18 and 95 years of age took part from 24 US areas. After removal of 4 bases from V and 12 bases from J, the junction contained 9 bases not matched to a gene. The CDR3 sequence is 13 residues long. Germline CDR1 reads LNHDA; CDR2 reads SQIVND (reference sequence). Produced via immunoSEQ multiplex PCR; TCRdb's table is partial and in-frame only. The sample has over 150,000 clones, 65% to 80% seen once. The receptor was derived from a woman in her 70s in a cohort exposed to, infected with or recovered from COVID-19 (not recorded which). The material sequenced was PBMCs or T cells enriched from blood (not recorded which). The rearrangement links TRBV19 to TRBJ2-1, with 7 bases fitting TRBD1. The CDR3 spells CASSTDNRGSQFF. CDR3 nucleotides: TGTGCCAGTAGTACAGACAACAGGGGCTCGCAGTTCTTC.